The TCR beta chain under discussion was sequenced for a study of blood T cell repertoires in COVID-19. At the level of the study: PBMCs, B-cell-depleted T cells, or T cells provided the cDNA or gDNA that made up the material.

The CDR3 contains 12 residues. V lost 11 bases and J lost 3; bases outside the gene matches: 5. The V gene's germline CDR1 is SGHDN and CDR2 FVKESK. The table came from immunoSEQ multiplex PCR; TCRdb's copy has only in-frame clones and leaves some out. The top ten clones hold around 10% of a sample with 150,000 to 180,000 clones, approximately 80% of them seen once. This clone was detected only once. What was sequenced was peripheral blood. This chain links TRBV14 with TRBJ2-5; 8 nucleotides agree with TRBD2. The receptor was isolated from a woman in her sixties or seventies with COVID-19, enrolled during active disease. CDR3: CAYSGGEETQYF. DNA of the CDR3: TGTGCCTACTCGGGGGGGGAAGAGACCCAGTACTTC.